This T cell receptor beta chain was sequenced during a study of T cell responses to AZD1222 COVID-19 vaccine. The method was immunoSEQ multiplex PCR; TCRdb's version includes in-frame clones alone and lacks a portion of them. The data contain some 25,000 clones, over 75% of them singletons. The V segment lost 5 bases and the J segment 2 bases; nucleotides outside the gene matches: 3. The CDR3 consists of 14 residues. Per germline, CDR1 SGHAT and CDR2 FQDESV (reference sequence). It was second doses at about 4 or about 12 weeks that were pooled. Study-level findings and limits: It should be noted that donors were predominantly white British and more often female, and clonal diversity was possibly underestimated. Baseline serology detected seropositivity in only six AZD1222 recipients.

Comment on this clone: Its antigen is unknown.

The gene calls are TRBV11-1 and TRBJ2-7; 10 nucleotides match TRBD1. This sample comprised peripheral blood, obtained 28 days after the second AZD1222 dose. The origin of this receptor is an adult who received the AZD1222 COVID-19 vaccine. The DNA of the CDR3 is TGTGCCAGCAGCACGGACAGGGGGACCTACGAGCAGTACTTC. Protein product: CASSTDRGTYEQYF.